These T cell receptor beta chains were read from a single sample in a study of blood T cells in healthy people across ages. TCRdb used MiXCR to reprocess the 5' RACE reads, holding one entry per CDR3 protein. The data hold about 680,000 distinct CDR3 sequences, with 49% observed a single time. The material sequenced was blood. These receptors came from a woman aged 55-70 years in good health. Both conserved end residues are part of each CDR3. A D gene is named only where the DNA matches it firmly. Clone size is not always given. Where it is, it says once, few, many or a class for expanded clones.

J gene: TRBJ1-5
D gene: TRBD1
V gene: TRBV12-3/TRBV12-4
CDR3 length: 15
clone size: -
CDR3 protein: CASSYGTGSNQPQHF
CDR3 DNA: TGTGCCAGCAGTTACGGGACAGGTAGCAATCAGCCCCAGCATTTT

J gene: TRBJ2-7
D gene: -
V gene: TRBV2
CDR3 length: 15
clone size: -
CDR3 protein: CASKYGDTGTYEQYF
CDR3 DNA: TGTGCCAGCAAGTACGGGGACACCGGTACCTACGAGCAGTACTTC

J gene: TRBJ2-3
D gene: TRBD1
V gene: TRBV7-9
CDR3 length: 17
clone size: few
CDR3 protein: CASSFNPRQGSTDTQYF
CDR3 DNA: TGTGCCAGCAGCTTCAACCCCCGACAGGGAAGCACAGATACGCAGTATTTT

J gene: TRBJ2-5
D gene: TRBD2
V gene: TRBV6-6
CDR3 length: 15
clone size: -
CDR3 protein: CASRSGLAGGETQYF
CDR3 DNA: TGTGCCAGCAGATCCGGACTAGCGGGAGGGGAGACCCAGTACTTC

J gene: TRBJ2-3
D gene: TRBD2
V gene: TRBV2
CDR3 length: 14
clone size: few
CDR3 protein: CASKASGSTDTQYF
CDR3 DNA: TGTGCCAGCAAGGCTAGCGGGAGCACAGATACGCAGTATTTT

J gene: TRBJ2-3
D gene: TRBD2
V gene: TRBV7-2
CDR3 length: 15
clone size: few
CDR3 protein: CASSGSGTSTDTQYF
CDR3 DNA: TGTGCCAGTAGCGGAAGCGGGACTAGCACAGATACGCAGTATTTT

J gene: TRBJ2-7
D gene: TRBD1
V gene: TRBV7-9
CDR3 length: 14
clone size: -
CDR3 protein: CASRSGTGELEQYF
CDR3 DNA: TGTGCCAGCAGGTCCGGGACAGGGGAGCTCGAGCAGTACTTC

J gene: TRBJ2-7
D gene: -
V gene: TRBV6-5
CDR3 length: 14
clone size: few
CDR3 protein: CASSISGSGYEQYF
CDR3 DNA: TGTGCCAGCTCAATTTCGGGGTCGGGCTACGAGCAGTACTTC

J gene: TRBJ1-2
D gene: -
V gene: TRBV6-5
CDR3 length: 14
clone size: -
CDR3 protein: CASSYGRARRGYTF
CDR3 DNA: TGTGCCAGCAGTTACGGGAGGGCCAGGAGGGGCTACACCTTC

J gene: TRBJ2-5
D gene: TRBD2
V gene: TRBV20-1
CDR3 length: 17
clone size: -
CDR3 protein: CSARGAGTGGNQETQYF
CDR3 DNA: TGCAGTGCTAGAGGGGCGGGGACGGGAGGGAACCAAGAGACCCAGTACTTC

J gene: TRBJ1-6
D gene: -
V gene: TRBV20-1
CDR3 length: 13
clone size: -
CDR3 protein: CSPRSPNNSPLHF
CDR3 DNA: TGCAGTCCTAGGTCCCCTAATAATTCACCCCTCCACTTT

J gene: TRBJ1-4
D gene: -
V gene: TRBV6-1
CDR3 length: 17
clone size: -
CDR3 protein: CASSRQPRVRANEKLFF
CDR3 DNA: TGTGCCAGCAGTCGCCAGCCCCGGGTACGGGCAAATGAAAAACTGTTTTTT

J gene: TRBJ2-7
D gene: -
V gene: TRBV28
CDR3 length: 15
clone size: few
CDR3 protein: CASNEGTGFSYEQYF
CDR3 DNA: TGTGCCAGCAACGAGGGAACGGGCTTCTCCTACGAGCAGTACTTC

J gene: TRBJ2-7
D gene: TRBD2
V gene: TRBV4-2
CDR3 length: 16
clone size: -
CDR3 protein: CASSQGGTSGIYEQYF
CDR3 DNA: TGTGCCAGCAGCCAAGGGGGGACTAGCGGGATTTACGAGCAGTACTTC

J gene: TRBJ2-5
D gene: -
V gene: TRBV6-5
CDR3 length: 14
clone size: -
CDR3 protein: CASSPGVGRETQYF
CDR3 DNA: TGTGCCAGCAGCCCCGGAGTAGGCCGGGAGACCCAGTACTTC

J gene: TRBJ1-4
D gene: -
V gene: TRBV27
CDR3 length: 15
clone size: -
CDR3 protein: CASSWSSDRNEKLFF
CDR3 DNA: TGTGCCAGCAGTTGGTCGAGTGACAGGAACGAAAAACTGTTTTTT

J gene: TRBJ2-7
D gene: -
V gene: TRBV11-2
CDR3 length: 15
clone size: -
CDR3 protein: CASSLEYVGFYEQYF
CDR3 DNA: TGTGCCAGCAGCTTAGAGTATGTGGGTTTCTACGAGCAGTACTTC

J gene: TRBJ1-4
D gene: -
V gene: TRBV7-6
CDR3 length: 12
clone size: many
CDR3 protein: CASSLVGEELFF
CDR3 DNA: TGTGCCAGCAGCTTAGTGGGGGAGGAACTGTTTTTT

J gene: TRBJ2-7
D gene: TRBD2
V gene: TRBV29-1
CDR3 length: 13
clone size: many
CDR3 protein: CSVAGTSGIEQYF
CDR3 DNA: TGCAGCGTCGCCGGGACTAGCGGAATTGAGCAGTACTTC

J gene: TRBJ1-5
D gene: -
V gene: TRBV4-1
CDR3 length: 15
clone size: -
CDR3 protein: CASSQSPGSDQPQHF
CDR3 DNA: TGCGCCAGCAGCCAAAGCCCCGGGAGCGATCAGCCCCAGCATTTT

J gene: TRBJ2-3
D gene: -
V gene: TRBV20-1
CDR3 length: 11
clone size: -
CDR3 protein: CSAQVSDTQYF
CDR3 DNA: TGCAGTGCCCAAGTATCAGATACGCAGTATTTT

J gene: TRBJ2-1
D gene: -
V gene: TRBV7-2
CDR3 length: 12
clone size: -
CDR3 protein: CASSPDSNEQFF
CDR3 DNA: TGTGCCAGCAGCCCCGACAGCAATGAGCAGTTCTTC

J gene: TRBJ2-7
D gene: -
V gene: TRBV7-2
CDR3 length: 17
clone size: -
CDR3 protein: CASSLHPGGLPTYEQYF
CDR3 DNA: TGTGCCAGCAGCTTACACCCAGGGGGACTACCCACTTACGAGCAGTACTTC

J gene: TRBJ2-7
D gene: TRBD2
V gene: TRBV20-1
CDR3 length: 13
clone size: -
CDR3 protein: CSVPGLARYEQYF
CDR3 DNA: TGCAGTGTGCCGGGACTAGCCCGCTACGAGCAGTACTTC